Listed below are T cell receptor beta chains from one sample, sequenced in a study of CD8+ T cells in alopecia areata. The assay was immunoSEQ multiplex PCR, and TCRdb's table has in-frame clones only and misses some. The table lists about 210,000 clones, 35% to 40% of them singletons. The sequenced sample was CD4+ T cells sorted from blood, obtained between weeks 30 and 35, from a patient treated with tofacitinib. These receptors came from a human donor with alopecia areata. The CDR3 runs from the conserved cysteine through the conserved F or W. The D gene is left open where the match is weak. Clone size appears in some rows only: once, few, many, or a class for an expanded clone.

.	.	TRBV2	TRBJ2-2	TGTGCCAGCAGTGAGCCCGGGGAGCTGTTTTTT	CASSEPGELFF
few	.	TRBV5-1	TRBJ2-6	TGCGCCAGCAGCTGGGATCCGGCTGGGGCCAACGTCCTGACTTTC	CASSWDPAGANVLTF
few	.	TRBV29-1	TRBJ1-1	TGCAGCGTTGCCAGGAACACTGAAGCTTTCTTT	CSVARNTEAFF
.	.	TRBV5-1	TRBJ2-3	TGCGCCAGCAGGGCTCAGGGGCAGGATACGCAGTATTTT	CASRAQGQDTQYF
many	TRBD2	TRBV7-2	TRBJ2-5	TGTGCCAGCAGCTTAATGGGACTAGCGGGAGGGGAGACCCAGTACTTC	CASSLMGLAGGETQYF
few	.	TRBV10-2	TRBJ2-1	TGCGCCAGCAGAGGCAATGAGCAGTTCTTC	CASRGNEQFF
.	.	TRBV6-1	TRBJ1-5	TGTGCCAGCAGTGAAGATCAATATCAGCCCCAGCATTTT	CASSEDQYQPQHF
few	.	TRBV30	TRBJ2-7	TGTGCCTGGAGTCGACGGAGGAGCTCCTACGAGCAGTACTTC	CAWSRRRSSYEQYF
many	.	TRBV9	TRBJ2-2	TGTGCCAGCAGCGTACTGACAGGGAACACCGGGGAGCTGTTTTTT	CASSVLTGNTGELFF
.	TRBD2	TRBV2	TRBJ2-1	TGTGCCAGCAGACCACTAGCGGGTTACAATGAGCAGTTCTTC	CASRPLAGYNEQFF
.	.	TRBV2	TRBJ1-2	TGTGCCAGCAGTGAGGCTTCCCAGGGCTACACCTTC	CASSEASQGYTF
many	.	TRBV28	TRBJ1-3	TGTGCCGGGGGCGATCACGGCTCTGGAAACACCATATATTTT	CAGGDHGSGNTIYF
.	.	TRBV7-3	TRBJ1-1	TGTGCCAGCAGCTTAACCGCTGAGAACACTGAAGCTTTCTTT	CASSLTAENTEAFF
few	.	TRBV10-3	TRBJ1-3	TGTGCCATCAGTGACGCCGGGGGCGCTGGAAACACCATATATTTT	CAISDAGGAGNTIYF
.	.	TRBV6-6	TRBJ2-7	TGTGCCAGCAGTCTCCCGGGCGAGCAGTACTTC	CASSLPGEQYF
.	.	TRBV6-1	TRBJ2-7	TGTGCCAGCAGTGACCAGGGACGGGCCTCCTCCTACGAGCAGTACTTC	CASSDQGRASSYEQYF
.	.	TRBV30	TRBJ2-7	TGTGCCTGGAGTGGACCTACCCCCTACGAGCAGTACTTC	CAWSGPTPYEQYF
few	.	TRBV29-1	TRBJ1-2	TGCAGCGAAAGACAGGTCCCCACCTTATACGGCTACACCTTC	CSERQVPTLYGYTF
.	.	TRBV4-2	TRBJ2-2	TGTGCCAGCAGCCATACGAACACCGGGGAGCTGTTTTTT	CASSHTNTGELFF
many	.	TRBV7-9	TRBJ1-6	TGTGCCAGCAGCTTCGCCGACCGGGTCCTCCACTTT	CASSFADRVLHF
.	.	TRBV6-5	TRBJ1-2	TGTGCCAGCAGGGGACCCTATGGCTACACCTTC	CASRGPYGYTF
.	.	TRBV7-9	TRBJ1-2	TGTGCCAGCAGCAAAGTGGGGGGACATAACTATGGCTACACCTTC	CASSKVGGHNYGYTF
.	.	TRBV7-2	TRBJ2-7	TGTGCCAGCAGCTTTCATTACGAGCAGTACTTC	CASSFHYEQYF
.	.	TRBV19	TRBJ2-3	TGTGCCAGTAGTGTAAAGCCAGATACGCAGTATTTT	CASSVKPDTQYF
few	TRBD1	TRBV5-6	TRBJ2-1	TGTGCCAGCAGCCCGGGACAGGGGGGACTGCAGTTCTTC	CASSPGQGGLQFF
.	TRBD1	TRBV7-8	TRBJ2-7	TGTGCCAGCAGCTTCTCAACCGGGACAGGGGGCTCCGAGCAGTACTTC	CASSFSTGTGGSEQYF
many	TRBD2	TRBV4-1	TRBJ2-3	TGCGCCAGCAGCCTAGATCTGGGACTAGCGACAGATACGCAGTATTTT	CASSLDLGLATDTQYF
.	.	TRBV29-1	TRBJ2-4	TGCAGCGTTGTCCCGGGTCAAAACATTCAGTACTTC	CSVVPGQNIQYF
.	TRBD1	TRBV6-5	TRBJ1-1	TGTGCCAGCAGTTACTCAGGGGGCGGCACTGAAGCTTTCTTT	CASSYSGGGTEAFF
.	.	TRBV30	TRBJ2-7	TGTGCCTGGAGTGTTTCGGGGTTGGAGCAGTACTTC	CAWSVSGLEQYF
many	.	TRBV11-2	TRBJ2-1	TGTGCCAGCAGTGACTACAATGAGCAGTTCTTC	CASSDYNEQFF
few	.	TRBV11-2	TRBJ2-2	TGTGCCAGCAGCTTCGCCCAGAACACCGGGGAGCTGTTTTTT	CASSFAQNTGELFF
.	TRBD2	TRBV4-1	TRBJ2-3	TGCGCCAGCAGCTTCCCCGGACTAGCGGGAGAGTGGGATACGCAGTATTTT	CASSFPGLAGEWDTQYF
.	.	TRBV30	TRBJ1-1	TGTGCCTGGAGTAGGGCGGGGAACACTGAAGCTTTCTTT	CAWSRAGNTEAFF
few	.	TRBV7-9	TRBJ1-2	TGTGCCAGCAGCCTAGGACGGTTGATAGCTAACTATGGCTACACCTTC	CASSLGRLIANYGYTF
.	.	TRBV29-1	TRBJ2-3	TGCAGCGTTGGGCTAGCATCAGGGGGGGATACGCAGTATTTT	CSVGLASGGDTQYF
.	TRBD2	TRBV5-1	TRBJ2-3	TGCGCCAGCAGCTCTATTTTAACTAGCGGCAGAACAGATACGCAGTATTTT	CASSSILTSGRTDTQYF
.	.	TRBV7-9	TRBJ2-1	TGTGCCAGCAGCTTGCCGACGGAAAGCTCCTACAATGAGCAGTTCTTC	CASSLPTESSYNEQFF
few	TRBD1	TRBV5-5	TRBJ1-5	TGTGCCAGCAGTCCCGGGACAGGGAGTCAGCCCCAGCATTTT	CASSPGTGSQPQHF
few	TRBD2	TRBV6-1	TRBJ2-7	TGTGCCAGCAGTGAAGTAGGCGGGGGACCCTACGAGCAGTACTTC	CASSEVGGGPYEQYF
few	.	TRBV7-7	TRBJ1-1	TGTGCCAGCAGCCGATTAGATAGCTCTGAAGCTTTCTTT	CASSRLDSSEAFF
few	.	TRBV19	TRBJ1-5	TGTGCCAGTAGCCTGGGAGACCAGCCCCAGCATTTT	CASSLGDQPQHF
.	.	TRBV10-3	TRBJ2-7	TGTGCCGCACGCCGGGGGGCTATCGGCGACGAGCAGTACTTC	CAARRGAIGDEQYF
.	.	TRBV4-1	TRBJ1-1	TGCGCCAGCAGCCAGGAGACAGTTCGCACTGAAGCTTTCTTT	CASSQETVRTEAFF
.	TRBD1	TRBV6-5	TRBJ2-7	TGTGCCATCAGTGAGTACGAGGGGGCGGACGAGCAGTACTTC	CAISEYEGADEQYF
.	.	TRBV30	TRBJ2-3	TGTGCCTGGAAGGGTGGGGCAGCTAGCACAGATACGCAGTATTTT	CAWKGGAASTDTQYF
few	.	TRBV5-1	TRBJ2-5	TGCGCCAGCAGCTTCGGTAGCGAAGAGACCCAGTACTTC	CASSFGSEETQYF
many	.	TRBV10-3	TRBJ1-3	TGTGCCATCAGTGAGTCGACAGAGTCGGAGAGTTTT	CAISESTESESF
.	.	TRBV6-6	TRBJ1-1	TGTGCCAGCAGACCGGGTGTGACTGAAGCTTTCTTT	CASRPGVTEAFF
.	TRBD2	TRBV2	TRBJ2-1	TGTGCCAGCAAGCCGGGAGGGCCGTTGTACAATGAGCAGTTCTTC	CASKPGGPLYNEQFF
.	.	TRBV2	TRBJ2-7	TGTGCCAGCAACGGACAGTCCCTGGGCGAGCAGTACTTC	CASNGQSLGEQYF
.	.	TRBV29-1	TRBJ1-2	TGCAGCTCCGGGGGATACTATGGCTACACCTTC	CSSGGYYGYTF